The 17 T cell receptor beta chains below all came from one sample that was sequenced in a study of beta chain features in type 1 diabetes. Reverse transcribing all isolated RNA meant expressed TCRB transcripts were sequenced. Assay used: immunoSEQ multiplex PCR; TCRdb lists only in-frame clones, some missing. The sample has 310,000 or so clones; 9.5% to 11% are singletons. Specimen: naive CD4+ T cells from blood. Every receptor here comes from a woman aged 25 to 45 in good health.

The chain links TRBV5-1 to TRBJ2-1; possible D gene TRBD2, 6 bases. The germline gives CDR1 SGHRS, CDR2 YFSETQ. Trimming removed 3 bases from V and 7 bases from J, with 8 bases in between. The CDR3 has 12 amino acids. In nucleotides, the CDR3 is TGCGCCAGCAGCTACGCGGGGAATGAGCAGTTCTTC. Its translation: CASSYAGNEQFF.

This clone was recorded once. V usage is TRBV7-3 and J usage is TRBJ2-3; D possibly corresponds to TRBD1 (5 bases). Between the trimmed V and J ends, which lost 0 bases and 6 bases, there was a span of 10 bases. This CDR3 has 14 residues. The V gene's germline CDR1 is SGHTA and CDR2 FQGTGA. The chain's CDR3 is CASSLTGPTDTQYF. CDR3 sequence (DNA): TGTGCCAGCAGCTTAACGGGGCCGACGGATACGCAGTATTTT.

The chain employs TRBV7-6 and TRBJ2-7; 12 positions agree with TRBD2. V was pared by 5 bases and J by 4 bases, with 3 bases of the junction left unmatched. This CDR3 is built from 14 residues. The germline V gene encodes CDR1 SGHVS and CDR2 FNYEAQ. As DNA, the CDR3 is TGTGCCAGCAGCCCTAGCGGGGGGGGTTACGAGCAGTACTTC. Protein product: CASSPSGGGYEQYF.

The chain combines TRBV13 with TRBJ2-1, with 7 bases matching TRBD2. V lost 5 bases and J lost 13; bases outside the gene matches: 11. The CDR3 runs to 13 residues. Per the germline V gene, CDR1 is PRHDT and CDR2 is FYEKMQ (reference sequence). The CDR3 bases are TGTGCCAGCAGCACTGGGACTAAGGTCTCCCAGTTCTTC. Protein: CASSTGTKVSQFF.

V and J are TRBV6-5 and TRBJ1-2, with 7 positions matching TRBD1. V dropped 6 bases and J dropped 3; count of bases not matched to a gene: 7. Looked up from germline, CDR1 is MNHEY and CDR2 is SVGAGI. There are 14 residues in the CDR3. CDR3 nucleotide sequence: TGTGCCAGCAGCCGGGACAGAACTCACTATGGCTACACCTTC. Its protein is CASSRDRTHYGYTF.

This clone was picked up one time. The chain carries TRBV6-5 and TRBJ2-7; TRBD2 aligns across 8 bases. Trimming removed 7 bases from V and 2 bases from J; junction bases left unmatched: 7. CDR3 size: 14 residues. Germline V CDR1 and CDR2: MNHEY, SVGAGI. The CDR3 DNA follows: TGTGCCAGCAACCCCGGACTAGCAACCTACGAGCAGTACTTC. As protein: CASNPGLATYEQYF.

This rearrangement joins TRBV18 to TRBJ2-2; 10 nucleotides agree with TRBD1. CDR1 KGHSH and CDR2 LQKENI come from the germline V gene. The CDR3 has 16 residues. V was pared by 2 bases and J by 5 bases, with 5 bases of the junction left unmatched. The CDR3 DNA follows: TGTGCCAGCTCACCAGGGACAGGGGCGTTGACCGGGGAGCTGTTTTTT. As protein: CASSPGTGALTGELFF.

This clone was detected a few times. This chain connects TRBV9 to TRBJ2-7, with 7 positions matching TRBD1. This CDR3 has 15 amino acids. Germline values: CDR1 SGDLS, CDR2 YYNGEE. Unmatched junction bases numbered 5, after V lost 2 bases and J lost 0 bases. The CDR3 nucleotides read TGTGCCAGCAGCGTTTTCCGGGACAGCTCCTACGAGCAGTACTTC. It translates to CASSVFRDSSYEQYF.

The chain recombines TRBV28 with TRBJ1-2, with TRBD1 matching over 9 bases. This CDR3 has 13 amino acids. V trimming: 6 bases; J trimming: 8 bases; junction bases outside the gene matches: 7. Germline loops: CDR1 MDHEN, CDR2 SYDVKM. Here the CDR3 reads CASRSTGTGGYTF. Here the CDR3 DNA reads TGTGCCAGCAGGTCCACCGGGACAGGGGGCTACACCTTC.

The rearrangement joins TRBV6-6 to TRBJ2-2, with 7 bases that match TRBD1. The CDR3 is made up of 15 amino acids. Germline lookup yields CDR1 MNHNY and CDR2 SVGAGI (reference sequence). Trimming at V came to 5 bases and at J to 6 bases, leaving 9 bases not matched to a gene. CDR3 protein: CASSNDRVRAGELFF. In DNA, the CDR3 is TGTGCCAGCAGTAACGACAGGGTCCGGGCCGGGGAGCTGTTTTTT.

The gene calls are TRBV7-3 and TRBJ2-2, with 7 positions matching TRBD1. Germline V gene lookup returns CDR1 SGHTA and CDR2 FQGTGA. J lost 4 bases, V lost 5 bases, and 10 bases had no gene match. The CDR3 loop spans 16 amino acids. The CDR3 bases are TGTGCCAGCAGCCCGACAGGGAAGGGTGGCACCGGGGAGCTGTTTTTT. Translating gives CASSPTGKGGTGELFF.

This clone was recorded a few times. V and J are TRBV19 and TRBJ2-4; TRBD2 might be the D (5 bases). V lost 0 bases to trimming and J lost 0 bases, with 18 bases between them. The CDR3 extends over 19 amino acids. Germline CDR1 reads LNHDA; CDR2 reads SQIVND (reference sequence). CDR3 bases: TGTGCCAGTAGTATAGATCCTCCCGTTACCGGACTAGCCAAAAACATTCAGTACTTC. Translated: CASSIDPPVTGLAKNIQYF. Full variable domain (outside the CDR3, taken from reference TRBV19 and TRBJ2-4): DGGITQSPKYLFRKEGQNVTLSCEQNLNHDAMYWYRQDPGQGLRLIYYSQIVNDFQKGDIAEGYSVSREKKESFPLTVTSAQKNPTAFYLCASSIDPPVTGLAKNIQYFGAGTRLSVL.

The table lists this clone with a few counts. CDR3 DNA sequence: TGTGCCAGCAGCTGGGGACAGGGGGCAATTAATGAGCAGTTCTTC. As protein: CASSWGQGAINEQFF. The chain is built from TRBV7-9 and TRBJ2-1, with 12 positions matching TRBD1. With 4 bases clipped from V and 7 bases from J, the junction kept 5 bases outside the gene matches. The CDR3 consists of 15 residues. Germline V gives CDR1 SEHNR, CDR2 FQNEAQ (reference sequence).

This clone came up a few times. The rearrangement links TRBV19 to TRBJ2-5, with TRBD2 matching 8 bases. The CDR3 runs to 15 residues. Germline V lookup: CDR1 LNHDA, CDR2 SQIVND (reference sequence). V trimming: 3 bases; J trimming: 4 bases; junction bases outside the gene matches: 7. The CDR3 loop is CASSIPGRVGETQYF. CDR3 sequence (DNA): TGTGCCAGTAGTATCCCCGGGAGGGTCGGAGAGACCCAGTACTTC.

Details on this clone: The same CDR3 is also encoded by other DNA sequences in this sample. This chain uses TRBV15 with TRBJ2-5; no clear D. Trimming left V 1 base short and J 2 bases short, with 5 bases between. Germline-derived CDR1 and CDR2 are LNHNV and YYDKDF (reference sequence). This CDR3 region has 13 residues. CDR3 nucleotide sequence: TGTGCCACCAGCAGAGCGTCTCAAGAGACCCAGTACTTC. Translating it yields CATSRASQETQYF.

This clone was counted a few times. The CDR3 DNA is TGTGCCAGTACAGGGGGGAATTGGGAGACCCAGTACTTC. Translation: CASTGGNWETQYF. V is TRBV28 and J is TRBJ2-5; the match to TRBD1 covers 8 bases. V was pared by 9 bases and J by 5 bases, with 8 bases of the junction left unmatched. The germline gives CDR1 MDHEN, CDR2 SYDVKM. The CDR3 spans 13 residues.

The V call is TRBV5-1, the J call TRBJ2-3; no firm D call. Per the germline V gene, CDR1 is SGHRS and CDR2 is YFSETQ. The CDR3 covers 14 residues. V lost 1 base to trimming and J lost 2 bases, with 8 bases between them. DNA of the CDR3: TGCGCCAGCAGCTTGTTGGCCCCCACAGATACGCAGTATTTT. Amino acids: CASSLLAPTDTQYF.